These 14 T cell receptor beta chains originate from one sample sequenced in a study of T cell changes during pregnancy in multiple sclerosis. Clones were sequenced by immunoSEQ multiplex PCR, and TCRdb holds only the in-frame ones, with some missing. In the table there are approximately 65,000 clones, roughly nine tenths of which are singletons. The sequencing here drew on CD4+ T cells from peripheral blood mononuclear cells, taken in the first trimester of pregnancy. The receptors come from a female donor with multiple sclerosis, enrolled in a pregnancy study.

J is TRBJ2-3 and V is TRBV7-2; TRBD2 is a possible D gene (7 bases). The CDR3 spans 14 residues. Germline values: CDR1 SGHTA, CDR2 FQGNSA. The V gene lost 5 bases and the J gene lost 2 bases, with 11 bases spanning the gap. The CDR3 region has the DNA TGTGCCAGCAGCAGGGGGGGTTACACAGATACGCAGTATTTT. Its translation: CASSRGGYTDTQYF.

This chain joins TRBV9 and TRBJ2-7; 9 bases align to TRBD1. J gave up 6 bases and V 2 bases, and 6 bases lay outside the gene matches. Germline CDR1 reads SGDLS; CDR2 reads YYNGEE. The CDR3 loop spans 14 amino acids. The CDR3 loop is CASSVGTGFREQYF. CDR3 sequence (DNA): TGTGCCAGCAGCGTCGGGACAGGGTTTCGCGAGCAGTACTTC.

This chain links TRBV18 with TRBJ1-2, with D unresolved. Deletions cut 6 bases from V and 1 base from J, with 9 bases between. The CDR3 covers 13 residues. Per the germline V gene, CDR1 is KGHSH and CDR2 is LQKENI. CDR3: CASSLQVNYGYTF. CDR3 nucleotide sequence: TGTGCCAGCTCTCTTCAGGTTAACTATGGCTACACCTTC.

V usage is TRBV7-2 and J usage is TRBJ2-5, with 9 nucleotides matching TRBD2. The ends lost 4 bases at V and 4 bases at J; junction bases unmatched: 10. The V gene's germline CDR1 is SGHTA and CDR2 FQGNSA. The CDR3 sequence is 16 residues long. The CDR3 nucleotides read TGTGCCAGCAGCTACCGCGCGCGGGGGGGCCCAGAGACCCAGTACTTC. The encoded protein is CASSYRARGGPETQYF.

V and J are TRBV2 and TRBJ2-7, with no clear D. Trimming took off 6 bases at V and 0 bases at J, with 9 bases between the two ends. This CDR3 is 13 amino acids long. Germline CDR1 and CDR2: SNHLY and FYNNEI. The chain's CDR3 is CASRNTASYEQYF. CDR3 bases: TGTGCCAGCAGGAACACCGCCTCCTACGAGCAGTACTTC.

DNA of the CDR3: TGTGCCACCAGCACGGGGCGGGGGTCTCTCGGCTACGAGCAGTACTTC. This gives the protein CATSTGRGSLGYEQYF. The chain recombines TRBV15 with TRBJ2-7; 7 positions agree with TRBD2. Per the germline V gene, CDR1 is LNHNV and CDR2 is YYDKDF (reference sequence). The CDR3 runs to 16 residues. Germline trimming cut 4 bases from V and 3 bases from J; bases unmatched to any gene: 12.

The chain uses TRBV7-9 and TRBJ2-4, with a possible D match to TRBD2 (6 bases). Trimming shortened V by 2 bases and J by 3 bases, and 14 bases separated the two germline ends. Per germline, CDR1 SEHNR and CDR2 FQNEAQ (reference sequence). The length of the CDR3 is 16 residues. The chain's CDR3 is CASSLTPWRGKNIQYF. Here the CDR3 DNA reads TGTGCCAGCAGCTTAACCCCATGGAGGGGCAAAAACATTCAGTACTTC.

CDR3 bases: TGTGCCAGTCGAAAGCGACAGGGCGCGAACACCGGGGAGCTGTTTTTT. It yields the protein CASRKRQGANTGELFF. The chain combines TRBV19 with TRBJ2-2; 7 nucleotides align to TRBD1. V lost 8 bases, J lost 0 bases, and 9 bases stayed unmatched. Germline CDR1 LNHDA, CDR2 SQIVND (reference sequence). This CDR3 comprises 16 residues.

The count of this clone is one. The CDR3 DNA sequence: TGTGCCAGCAGTTTACAGGGGGCCAATCAGCCCCAGCATTTT. This gives the protein CASSLQGANQPQHF. This chain uses TRBV6-5 with TRBJ1-5; TRBD1 matches 9 bases. Per the germline V gene, CDR1 is MNHEY and CDR2 is SVGAGI. J lost 3 bases, V lost 4 bases, and 1 base had no gene match. The CDR3 consists of 14 residues.

CDR3 in amino acids: CASSFRTGGYGYTF. CDR3 bases: TGCGCCAGCAGCTTCCGGACAGGGGGCTATGGCTACACCTTC. This chain links TRBV4-3 with TRBJ1-2, with 10 nucleotides matching TRBD1. Germline V lookup: CDR1 LGHNA, CDR2 YSLEER. V shed 5 bases, J shed 4 bases, and the junction held 4 bases outside the gene matches. CDR3 length equals 14 residues.

In DNA form, the CDR3 reads TGTGCTAGCGGGCTTCGGGGGGAAGAGACCCAGTACTTC. Protein sequence: CASGLRGEETQYF. The chain employs TRBV12-5 and TRBJ2-5; TRBD2 agrees at 7 bases. Germline trimming cut 9 bases from V and 3 bases from J; bases unmatched to any gene: 7. Germline V gene data show CDR1 as LGHNT and CDR2 as FRNRAP. The CDR3 is 13 amino acids.

This clone has just one count. The V gene is TRBV7-3, the J gene TRBJ2-1, with 11 bases fitting TRBD1. From germline, CDR1 is SGHTA and CDR2 FQGTGA. Unmatched junction bases numbered 7, after V lost 5 bases and J lost 7 bases. The CDR3 contains 15 residues. The CDR3 DNA reads TGTGCCAGCAGCCCGCGGGACAGGGGGTCAAATGAGCAGTTCTTC. Translation gives CASSPRDRGSNEQFF.

The chain combines TRBV6-6 with TRBJ2-2; TRBD2 matches at 11 bases. This CDR3 has 16 residues. Germline V CDR1 and CDR2: MNHNY, SVGAGI (reference sequence). V shed 2 bases and J 5 bases; nucleotides not matched to a gene: 4. The CDR3 loop is CASSYGASGGTGELFF. The CDR3 nucleotides read TGTGCCAGCAGTTACGGCGCTAGCGGGGGGACCGGGGAGCTGTTTTTT.

The chain's CDR3 is CASTLTGKRSPLHF. The CDR3 DNA sequence: TGTGCCAGCACCTTGACAGGGAAGCGGTCACCCCTCCACTTT. The rearrangement joins TRBV6-6 to TRBJ1-6, with 7 bases fitting TRBD1. Germline loops: CDR1 MNHNY, CDR2 SVGAGI (reference sequence). Trimming took 7 bases from V and 10 from J; bases not matched to a gene: 10. This CDR3 has 14 residues.